The 32 T cell receptor beta chains below all came from one sample that was sequenced in a study of OX40 agonist ivuxolimab in advanced cancers. Sequenced by immunoSEQ multiplex PCR; TCRdb stores in-frame clones only, minus some. The table shows 20,000 to 25,000 clones, with about four fifths occurring only once. The sample here was CD4+ or CD8+ T cells sorted from blood, taken in a trial of the OX40 agonist ivuxolimab. The receptors were sampled from an adult with an advanced solid tumor such as melanoma, head and neck, liver or kidney cancer.

The chain employs TRBV5-4 and TRBJ2-3; the D gene is possibly TRBD2 (8 bases). This CDR3 contains 15 residues. Germline lookup yields CDR1 SGHNT and CDR2 YYREEE (reference sequence). Trimming took 4 bases from V and 6 from J, leaving 18 bases between them. The CDR3 here is CASSPQGTRRDTQYF. The CDR3, as DNA: TGTGCCAGCAGCCCACAGGGGACTAGACGCGATACGCAGTATTTT.

The chain combines TRBV9 with TRBJ2-3; D unresolved. The germline V gene encodes CDR1 SGDLS and CDR2 YYNGEE. The CDR3 consists of 12 residues. Deletions cut 4 bases from V and 6 bases from J, with 9 bases between. In nucleotides, the CDR3 is TGTGCCAGCAGCCAGAGTCCGGATACGCAGTATTTT. Translating it yields CASSQSPDTQYF.

The J gene is TRBJ1-6, the V gene TRBV13, with no clear D. V was shortened by 2 bases and J by 5 bases, with 10 bases between the two germline ends. The CDR3 runs to 15 residues. The V gene's germline CDR1 is PRHDT and CDR2 FYEKMQ (reference sequence). CDR3 in DNA: TGTGCCAGCAGCTTAACGGACGAAAATAATTCACCCCTCCACTTT. Translating gives CASSLTDENNSPLHF. Filled out from reference TRBV13 and TRBJ1-6, the complete variable domain reads AAGVIQSPRHLIKEKRETATLKCYPIPRHDTVYWYQQGPGQDPQFLISFYEKMQSDKGSIPDRFSAQQFSDYHSELNMSSLELGDSALYFCASSLTDENNSPLHFGNGTRLTVT.

This chain joins TRBV15 and TRBJ2-7, with unresolved D. The CDR3 spans 14 residues. Germline loops: CDR1 LNHNV, CDR2 YYDKDF (reference sequence). The ends were cut back, 0 bases at V and 3 bases at J, with 9 bases in the middle. CDR3 loop: CATSRDVHFYEQYF. The CDR3 DNA follows: TGTGCCACCAGCAGAGATGTACATTTCTACGAGCAGTACTTC.

The gene calls are TRBV28 and TRBJ2-5, with D unresolved. The CDR3 loop spans 14 amino acids. Germline V gene data show CDR1 as MDHEN and CDR2 as SYDVKM. Trimming removed 3 bases from V and 1 base from J, with 9 bases in between. CDR3 in amino acids: CASSFRAAQETQYF. The DNA of the CDR3 is TGTGCCAGCAGTTTCCGAGCAGCCCAAGAGACCCAGTACTTC. Drawing the rest from reference TRBV28 and TRBJ2-5, the complete variable domain is DVKVTQSSRYLVKRTGEKVFLECVQDMDHENMFWYRQDPGLGLRLIYFSYDVKMKEKGDIPEGYSVSREKKERFSLILESASTNQTSMYLCASSFRAAQETQYFGPGTRLLVL.

The genes are TRBV19 and TRBJ2-2; D may be TRBD1 (6 bases). The CDR3 runs to 14 residues. Germline V lookup: CDR1 LNHDA, CDR2 SQIVND (reference sequence). V was cut by 3 bases and J by 3 bases, with 8 bases left in between. The CDR3 region has the DNA TGTGCCAGTAGTATGGGGGCCCACACCGGGGAGCTGTTTTTT. This gives the protein CASSMGAHTGELFF.

The chain is built from TRBV19 and TRBJ1-5; 8 bases agree with TRBD1. V shed 7 bases, J shed 1 base, and the junction held 6 bases outside the gene matches. This CDR3 has 15 amino acids. Germline values: CDR1 LNHDA, CDR2 SQIVND (reference sequence). The CDR3 loop is CASNLQGGSNQPQHF. CDR3 sequence (DNA): TGTGCCAGTAACCTACAGGGGGGGAGCAATCAGCCCCAGCATTTT. Combining the CDR3 with reference TRBV19 and TRBJ1-5 gives the whole variable domain DGGITQSPKYLFRKEGQNVTLSCEQNLNHDAMYWYRQDPGQGLRLIYYSQIVNDFQKGDIAEGYSVSREKKESFPLTVTSAQKNPTAFYLCASNLQGGSNQPQHFGDGTRLSIL.

The chain has TRBV5-6 and TRBJ2-3; 7 positions match TRBD1. Germline CDR1 and CDR2: SGHDT and YYEEEE. CDR3 length: 16 amino acids. V lost 0 bases to trimming and J lost 2 bases; unmatched junction nucleotides: 6. The CDR3 sequence: CASSLAGDSFTDTQYF. Here the CDR3 DNA reads TGTGCCAGCAGCTTGGCCGGGGACAGCTTCACAGATACGCAGTATTTT.

This clone was detected only once. This sequence joins TRBV9 and TRBJ2-1; the match to TRBD2 covers 7 bases. Germline V lookup: CDR1 SGDLS, CDR2 YYNGEE. CDR3 length equals 17 residues. V gave up 0 bases and J gave up 0 bases; unmatched junction bases: 6. The CDR3 DNA sequence: TGTGCCAGCAGCGTAGCCCTGGGCGGGGGCTCCTACAATGAGCAGTTCTTC. Protein sequence: CASSVALGGGSYNEQFF.

The V and J genes are TRBV10-1 and TRBJ2-3; unclear D gene. Trimming pared 2 bases from V and 5 bases from J, leaving 11 bases between. The CDR3 length is 14 residues. CDR1 and CDR2 from the germline V gene are WNHNN and SYGVQD (reference sequence). The CDR3 region is CASSEVRRGDTQYF. CDR3 in DNA: TGCGCCAGCAGTGAGGTGAGGAGAGGAGATACGCAGTATTTT.

The chain carries TRBV7-9 and TRBJ2-7, with D perhaps matching TRBD1 or TRBD2 (5 bases each). Germline assignment: CDR1 SEHNR and CDR2 FQNEAQ (reference sequence). V was clipped by 2 bases and J by 4 bases, with 15 bases between them. The CDR3 runs to 15 residues. The DNA of the CDR3 is TGTGCCAGCAGCTTACCCACCGGGACCGATTACGAGCAGTACTTC. Translated, it gives CASSLPTGTDYEQYF. Looking up the rest from reference TRBV7-9 and TRBJ2-7 gives the full variable domain: DTGVSQNPRHKITKRGQNVTFRCDPISEHNRLYWYRQTLGQGPEFLTYFQNEAQLEKSRLLSDRFSAERPKGSFSTLEIQRTEQGDSAMYLCASSLPTGTDYEQYFGPGTRLTVT.

The genes are TRBV5-4 and TRBJ2-1, with 15 positions matching TRBD2. CDR1 is SGHNT, CDR2 YYREEE, per germline (reference sequence). This CDR3 is built from 16 residues. After removal of 6 bases from V and 4 bases from J, the junction contained 5 bases not matched to a gene. For the CDR3, the DNA is TGTGCCAGCACCGGGACTAGCGGGGGGCTTTACAATGAGCAGTTCTTC. It specifies CASTGTSGGLYNEQFF.

The V call is TRBV7-6, the J call TRBJ2-2, with TRBD2 matching 11 bases. The germline V gene encodes CDR1 SGHVS and CDR2 FNYEAQ. The CDR3 totals 17 residues. J lost 4 bases, V lost 5 bases, and 9 bases had no gene match. CDR3 DNA: TGTGCCAGCAGCCCTTGGCTAGCGGGAGGAGGCACCGGGGAGCTGTTTTTT. The encoded protein is CASSPWLAGGGTGELFF.

The chain combines TRBV21-1 with TRBJ2-3; TRBD2 reflects the table's D call only, with no check against the DNA. TRBV21-1 is annotated as a pseudogene. The CDR3 is made up of 18 amino acids. CDR3 amino acids: CASSKGGRLAAFTDTQYF. The CDR3, as DNA: TGTGCCAGCAGCAAAGGGGGTAGGCTAGCGGCATTCACAGATACGCAGTATTTT.

V is TRBV6-4 and J is TRBJ2-3, with 8 positions matching TRBD2. CDR3 size: 13 residues. J gave up 1 base and V 10 bases, and 4 bases lay outside the gene matches. The germline V gene encodes CDR1 MRHNA and CDR2 SNTAGT. CDR3 sequence (DNA): TGTGCCACCTTGACTAGCGGCACAGATACGCAGTATTTT. This gives the protein CATLTSGTDTQYF.

The V call is TRBV23-1, the J call TRBJ2-7; 7 bases fit TRBD2. TRBV23-1 is an ORF; its function is uncertain. This CDR3 is 13 amino acids long. The V segment lost 6 bases and the J segment 3 bases; nucleotides outside the gene matches: 5. Here the CDR3 reads CASSPGRDYEQYF. The CDR3 DNA is TGCGCCAGCAGCCCTGGGAGGGACTACGAGCAGTACTTC.

This chain links TRBV11-3 with TRBJ2-7, with D possibly TRBD1 on 6 matching bases. CDR3 length equals 13 residues. Germline V lookup: CDR1 SGHNT, CDR2 YENEEA. V lost 5 bases and J lost 3, with 11 bases in between. CDR3 bases: TGTGCCAGCAGCCCCGGGACACACTACGAGCAGTACTTC. Its protein product is CASSPGTHYEQYF. Supplemented by reference TRBV11-3 and TRBJ2-7, the full variable domain reads EAGVVQSPRYKIIEKKQPVAFWCNPISGHNTLYWYLQNLGQGPELLIRYENEEAVDDSQLPKDRFSAERLKGVDSTLKIQPAELGDSAVYLCASSPGTHYEQYFGPGTRLTVT.

This clone was picked up a small number of times. V usage is TRBV4-1 and J usage is TRBJ2-1, with TRBD2 matching 14 bases. Trimming at V came to 3 bases and at J to 7 bases, leaving 5 bases not matched to a gene. Germline V gives CDR1 MGHRA, CDR2 YSYEKL. CDR3 length: 16 residues. The CDR3: CASSHLGTSGSNEQFF. The CDR3 nucleotides read TGCGCCAGCAGCCATCTCGGGACTAGCGGGAGTAATGAGCAGTTCTTC.

This chain connects TRBV6-5 to TRBJ2-2; tentative D call: TRBD2 (6 bases). V dropped 5 bases and J dropped 3 bases, with 7 bases sitting between them. The CDR3 consists of 13 residues. Germline-derived CDR1 and CDR2 are MNHEY and SVGAGI. The CDR3 sequence: CASSRRDTGELFF. The CDR3 DNA is TGTGCCAGCAGTAGGAGGGACACCGGGGAGCTGTTTTTT.

This chain joins TRBV19 and TRBJ2-7; D perhaps matches TRBD2 (6 bases). V lost 6 bases to trimming and J lost 3 bases, with 12 bases between them. From germline, CDR1 is LNHDA and CDR2 SQIVND (reference sequence). The CDR3 has 13 amino acids. The CDR3 loop reads CASSAGTDYEQYF. The DNA for the CDR3 is TGTGCCAGTAGCGCCGGGACTGACTACGAGCAGTACTTC.

The chain recombines TRBV4-1 with TRBJ1-5; TRBD1 might be the D (5 bases). The V and J ends lost 4 bases and 13 bases respectively, with 14 bases between them. The germline gives CDR1 MGHRA, CDR2 YSYEKL. The CDR3 runs to 12 residues. The CDR3 DNA sequence: TGCGCCAGCAGCCCGTCTCAGGGTCCACAGCATTTT. It is translated as CASSPSQGPQHF.

The rearrangement uses TRBV9 and TRBJ2-7; D not certain. The V end lost 0 bases, the J end lost 2 bases, and 12 bases lay between the germline ends. Germline values: CDR1 SGDLS, CDR2 YYNGEE. CDR3 length: 15 residues. The CDR3 DNA sequence: TGTGCCAGCAGCGTAGGGGTCTTACCGACCTACGAGCAGTACTTC. Amino acid sequence: CASSVGVLPTYEQYF.

The genes are TRBV5-6 and TRBJ2-1; 15 bases line up with TRBD2. Germline V gene data show CDR1 as SGHDT and CDR2 as YYEEEE. V lost 0 bases and J lost 5; bases outside the gene matches: 3. CDR3 length: 17 residues. CDR3 protein: CASSLGTSGRGNNEQFF. The CDR3 DNA follows: TGTGCCAGCAGCTTGGGGACTAGCGGGAGGGGAAACAATGAGCAGTTCTTC.

The rearrangement joins TRBV27 to TRBJ2-3, with 9 bases that match TRBD2. The CDR3 has 18 residues. J was trimmed by 2 bases and V by 2 bases; bases with no gene match: 11. The germline CDR1 and CDR2 sequences are MNHEY and SMNVEV (reference sequence). This chain's CDR3 is CASSLLGPSGGNTDTQYF. The CDR3 nucleotides read TGTGCCAGCAGTTTACTTGGCCCAAGCGGGGGGAACACAGATACGCAGTATTTT.

This clone came up a few times. This chain links TRBV7-6 with TRBJ2-7; possible D gene TRBD1, 6 bases. Deletions cut 2 bases from V and 3 bases from J, with 11 bases between. CDR1 is SGHVS and CDR2 is FNYEAQ in the germline V gene. The CDR3 loop spans 14 amino acids. As DNA, the CDR3 is TGTGCCAGCAGCTTACGAGAGGGGGACTACGAGCAGTACTTC. This translates into CASSLREGDYEQYF. The whole variable domain, filled in from reference TRBV7-6 and TRBJ2-7, reads GAGVSQSPRYKVTKRGQDVALRCDPISGHVSLYWYRQALGQGPEFLTYFNYEAQQDKSGLPNDRFSAERPEGSISTLTIQRTEQRDSAMYRCASSLREGDYEQYFGPGTRLTVT.

The table lists this clone with a count of one. The J gene is TRBJ2-7, the V gene TRBV7-9; D is tentatively TRBD1 or TRBD2 (5 bases each). The germline V gene has CDR1 SEHNR and CDR2 FQNEAQ (reference sequence). The length of the CDR3 is 14 residues. The V end lost 5 bases, the J end lost 2 bases, and 13 bases lay between the germline ends. This CDR3 reads CASSKGTEAYEQYF. For the CDR3, the DNA is TGTGCCAGCAGCAAAGGGACGGAAGCCTACGAGCAGTACTTC.

This clone was recorded only once. This chain links TRBV9 with TRBJ1-5, with 7 bases aligning to TRBD1. Germline CDR1 and CDR2: SGDLS and YYNGEE. Losses at the gene ends were 2 bases for V and 4 bases for J; bases not matched to a gene: 3. The CDR3 runs to 14 residues. In DNA form, the CDR3 reads TGTGCCAGCAGCGTGGGACAGCGAAATCAGCCCCAGCATTTT. Translating gives CASSVGQRNQPQHF.

CDR3: CASSFGILTQSRANVLTF. In DNA, the CDR3 is TGTGCCAGCAGTTTTGGTATCTTGACACAAAGTCGGGCCAACGTCCTGACTTTC. This chain links TRBV28 with TRBJ2-6; D remains unclear. Trimming took off 3 bases at V and 5 bases at J, with 20 bases between the two ends. This CDR3 spans 18 amino acids. From germline, CDR1 is MDHEN and CDR2 SYDVKM. The whole variable domain, remainder taken from reference TRBV28 and TRBJ2-6, is DVKVTQSSRYLVKRTGEKVFLECVQDMDHENMFWYRQDPGLGLRLIYFSYDVKMKEKGDIPEGYSVSREKKERFSLILESASTNQTSMYLCASSFGILTQSRANVLTFGAGSRLTVL.

V usage is TRBV9 and J usage is TRBJ2-1; possibly TRBD1 or TRBD2 for D (6 bases each). The CDR3 spans 15 residues. Germline loops: CDR1 SGDLS, CDR2 YYNGEE. V lost 0 bases and J lost 7, with 14 bases in between. CDR3 region: CASSVGQGRQNEQFF. CDR3 DNA: TGTGCCAGCAGCGTAGGGCAGGGGAGGCAGAATGAGCAGTTCTTC.

The chain links TRBV6-5 to TRBJ2-1; possibly TRBD1 or TRBD2 for D (6 bases each). This CDR3 region has 14 residues. The germline V and J ends were trimmed by 7 bases and 3 bases, with 13 bases remaining between them. The germline V gene has CDR1 MNHEY and CDR2 SVGAGI. The CDR3 DNA reads TGTGCCAGCAACCTAGGGGGAGGCTACAATGAGCAGTTCTTC. Its protein is CASNLGGGYNEQFF.

V gene TRBV11-2 combines with J gene TRBJ1-2; 9 bases align to TRBD1. Germline CDR1 SGHAT, CDR2 FQNNGV. The trim removed 1 base at V and 9 bases at J, leaving 3 bases unmatched. The CDR3 runs to 13 residues. CDR3 nucleotides: TGTGCCAGCAGCTTAGGGGACAGGGCGAGCTACACCTTC. This sequence encodes CASSLGDRASYTF.

The rearrangement joins TRBV7-9 to TRBJ2-1; D gene unclear. Germline V CDR1 and CDR2: SEHNR, FQNEAQ (reference sequence). The CDR3 is made up of 13 amino acids. V shed 5 bases and J shed 6 bases, with 11 bases lying between them. CDR3 sequence: CASSPSNGNEQFF. The CDR3, as DNA: TGTGCCAGCAGCCCCTCGAATGGCAATGAGCAGTTCTTC.